These 21 T cell receptor beta chains were sequenced from one sample in a study of blood T cell repertoires in COVID-19. The protocol was immunoSEQ multiplex PCR, while the TCRdb copy is restricted to in-frame clones and leaves out a portion. The sample has 430,000 or so clones; 70% to 90% are singletons. The sequenced material came from PBMCs or T cells enriched from blood (not recorded which). The receptors here all came from a woman aged 18 to 35 who had been exposed to COVID-19.

This chain joins TRBV6-5 and TRBJ2-7; 9 nucleotides agree with TRBD1. Trimming removed 6 bases from V and 1 base from J; junction bases left unmatched: 4. CDR3 length: 14 amino acids. Germline values: CDR1 MNHEY, CDR2 SVGAGI. This CDR3 is CASSDGQGSYEQYF. The DNA of the CDR3 is TGTGCCAGCAGCGACGGACAGGGGTCCTACGAGCAGTACTTC.

This chain links TRBV29-1 with TRBJ2-5; 9 bases are shared with TRBD1. The CDR3 runs 15 residues. Germline assignment: CDR1 SQVTM and CDR2 ANQGSEA. The trim removed 6 bases at V and 5 bases at J, leaving 13 bases unmatched. For the CDR3, the DNA is TGCAGCGTCAAAGCCGGGACAGGGAGTAGGGAGACCCAGTACTTC. Residues: CSVKAGTGSRETQYF.

The rearrangement joins TRBV18 to TRBJ1-3, with TRBD1 matching 8 bases. There are 16 residues in the CDR3. The ends lost 3 bases at V and 0 bases at J; junction bases unmatched: 4. Germline V gene data show CDR1 as KGHSH and CDR2 as LQKENI. The CDR3 DNA reads TGTGCCAGCTCACCCGGGACAGGCCTCTCTGGAAACACCATATATTTT. This codes for CASSPGTGLSGNTIYF.

The gene calls are TRBV6-1 and TRBJ1-2; the match to TRBD1 covers 8 bases. Germline loops: CDR1 MNHNS, CDR2 SASEGT. This CDR3 comprises 14 residues. Unmatched junction bases numbered 4, after V lost 3 bases and J lost 4 bases. The CDR3 DNA is TGTGCCAGCAGTGAGGAGGGACAGGTCTATGGCTACACCTTC. It yields the protein CASSEEGQVYGYTF.

This chain uses TRBV6-4 with TRBJ2-5; D is ambiguous. This CDR3 has 13 amino acids. Per germline, CDR1 MRHNA and CDR2 SNTAGT. V was clipped by 5 bases and J by 5 bases, with 12 bases between them. CDR3 region: CASSFDRGETQYF. CDR3 bases: TGTGCCAGCAGTTTCGACCGCGGCGAGACCCAGTACTTC.

V usage is TRBV12-3 or TRBV12-4 and J usage is TRBJ1-2, with TRBD1 as a possible D gene (5 bases). Trimming shortened V by 7 bases and J by 3 bases, and 12 bases separated the two germline ends. This CDR3 is 13 amino acids long. The CDR3 region has the DNA TGTGCCAGCACCCCGGGGGGTTACTATGGCTACACCTTC. Its protein is CASTPGGYYGYTF.

The gene calls are TRBV7-6 and TRBJ2-6; D gene unclear. Trimming took 4 bases from V and 2 from J, leaving 6 bases between them. This CDR3 has 14 amino acids. Germline CDR1 and CDR2: SGHVS and FNYEAQ. The CDR3 DNA reads TGTGCCAGCAGCTCCAGCGCTGGGGCCAACGTCCTGACTTTC. Translating it yields CASSSSAGANVLTF. Complete variable domain (other parts from reference TRBV7-6 and TRBJ2-6): GAGVSQSPRYKVTKRGQDVALRCDPISGHVSLYWYRQALGQGPEFLTYFNYEAQQDKSGLPNDRFSAERPEGSISTLTIQRTEQRDSAMYRCASSSSAGANVLTFGAGSRLTVL.

The CDR3 here is CASSLEPTGANTEAFF. The CDR3 region has the DNA TGCGCCAGCAGCTTGGAGCCGACAGGGGCGAACACTGAAGCTTTCTTT. V is TRBV5-1 and J is TRBJ1-1; 8 nucleotides match TRBD1. This CDR3 comprises 16 residues. V dropped 0 bases and J dropped 1; count of bases not matched to a gene: 5. Germline CDR1 reads SGHRS; CDR2 reads YFSETQ.

The chain combines TRBV7-6 with TRBJ2-2; TRBD1 matches at 12 bases. The CDR3 consists of 15 residues. V shed 6 bases, J shed 6 bases, and the junction held 5 bases outside the gene matches. Germline CDR1 and CDR2: SGHVS and FNYEAQ. The CDR3 is CASRSGTGGSGELFF. The CDR3 DNA sequence: TGTGCCAGCAGATCAGGGACAGGGGGCTCCGGGGAGCTGTTTTTT. Combining the CDR3 with reference TRBV7-6 and TRBJ2-2 gives the whole variable domain GAGVSQSPRYKVTKRGQDVALRCDPISGHVSLYWYRQALGQGPEFLTYFNYEAQQDKSGLPNDRFSAERPEGSISTLTIQRTEQRDSAMYRCASRSGTGGSGELFFGEGSRLTVL.

The chain employs TRBV11-2 and TRBJ1-4, with TRBD1 matching over 9 bases. The V gene end was trimmed by 0 bases and the J gene end by 6 bases; junction bases not matched to a gene: 5. Germline CDR1 SGHAT, CDR2 FQNNGV. CDR3 length: 16 residues. CDR3 sequence (DNA): TGTGCCAGCAGCTTAGATATGGGGACAGGGTATGAAAAACTGTTTTTT. Protein: CASSLDMGTGYEKLFF.

The genes are TRBV10-3 and TRBJ1-1; D gene unclear. Germline V lookup: CDR1 ENHRY, CDR2 SYGVKD. The CDR3 spans 13 residues. V lost 4 bases and J lost 1, with 7 bases in between. Written as DNA, the CDR3 is TGTGCCATCAGTGGCCCGGGGAACACTGAAGCTTTCTTT. Translation: CAISGPGNTEAFF.

V and J are TRBV4-3 and TRBJ2-7; tentatively, D is TRBD2 (7 bases). The CDR3 consists of 16 residues. V lost 1 base and J 3 bases, leaving 16 bases between the germline ends. CDR1 LGHNA and CDR2 YSLEER come from the germline V gene. The CDR3 sequence is CASSQGGGRVGYEQYF. In DNA form, the CDR3 reads TGCGCCAGCAGCCAAGGCGGGGGCAGGGTTGGCTACGAGCAGTACTTC.

The chain uses TRBV5-1 and TRBJ1-6; a weak D match, TRBD1 (6 bases). This CDR3 spans 14 amino acids. V lost 1 base and J 7 bases, leaving 9 bases between the germline ends. CDR1 and CDR2 (germline): SGHRS, YFSETQ. CDR3 in amino acids: CASSLQGQNSPLHF. Written as DNA, the CDR3 is TGCGCCAGCAGCTTGCAGGGACAAAATTCACCCCTCCACTTT. Looking up the rest from reference TRBV5-1 and TRBJ1-6 gives the full variable domain: KAGVTQTPRYLIKTRGQQVTLSCSPISGHRSVSWYQQTPGQGLQFLFEYFSETQRNKGNFPGRFSGRQFSNSRSEMNVSTLELGDSALYLCASSLQGQNSPLHFGNGTRLTVT.

The V call is TRBV4-3, the J call TRBJ1-1; a possible D gene is TRBD1 (6 bases). The CDR3 is 16 amino acids. Germline values: CDR1 LGHNA, CDR2 YSLEER. V gave up 0 bases and J gave up 11 bases, with 22 bases separating them. In DNA, the CDR3 is TGCGCCAGCAGCCAAGATTTCGTCGGGAGGGGGTATTTGGCTTTCTTT. This sequence encodes CASSQDFVGRGYLAFF.

The chain carries TRBV12-1 and TRBJ2-7; the DNA was not used to check the table's D call, TRBD2. TRBV12-1 is a recognized pseudogene. The CDR3 loop spans 17 amino acids. CDR3 bases: TGTGCCAGCAGCTCAGTAGGTGGAGTTGGACTGCTCTACGAGCAGTACTTC. It codes for CASSSVGGVGLLYEQYF.

The rearrangement uses TRBV4-1 and TRBJ2-5; 7 bases line up with TRBD1. The CDR3 totals 14 residues. The ends lost 4 bases at V and 4 bases at J; junction bases unmatched: 6. Germline values: CDR1 MGHRA, CDR2 YSYEKL. The CDR3 loop reads CASSPRQGRETQYF. The CDR3 coding sequence is TGCGCCAGCAGCCCGAGACAGGGTCGAGAGACCCAGTACTTC.

V is TRBV4-2 and J is TRBJ2-7, with D perhaps matching TRBD1 (5 bases). The CDR3 runs to 11 residues. Germline assignment: CDR1 LGHNA and CDR2 YNFKEQ. V dropped 2 bases and J dropped 6 bases, with 5 bases sitting between them. The CDR3 spells CASSQQGEQYF. DNA of the CDR3: TGTGCCAGCAGCCAACAGGGCGAGCAGTACTTC.

The chain couples TRBV6-4 to TRBJ2-3; 8 positions agree with TRBD2. The germline V gene has CDR1 MRHNA and CDR2 SNTAGT. V lost 3 bases, J lost 1 base, and 3 bases stayed unmatched. The CDR3 consists of 15 residues. The CDR3 DNA follows: TGTGCCAGCAGTGAGTCGGGGGGGGGCACAGATACGCAGTATTTT. This translates into CASSESGGGTDTQYF.

J is TRBJ1-1 and V is TRBV11-1; D gene ambiguous. Germline CDR1 reads SGHAT; CDR2 reads FQDESV (reference sequence). Trimming stripped 5 bases from V and 4 bases from J, with 8 bases between. This CDR3 comprises 12 residues. CDR3 protein: CASSVSTTEAFF. In nucleotides, the CDR3 is TGTGCCAGCAGCGTGAGCACCACTGAAGCTTTCTTT.

The chain combines TRBV4-1 with TRBJ2-3; D ambiguous. Germline V gene data show CDR1 as MGHRA and CDR2 as YSYEKL. CDR3 length: 16 amino acids. V lost 0 bases and J lost 4, with 14 bases in between. CDR3: CASSQDKTDGSDTQYF. The CDR3 DNA reads TGCGCCAGCAGCCAAGATAAAACAGATGGATCAGATACGCAGTATTTT.

The chain recombines TRBV10-3 with TRBJ2-3; TRBD1 aligns across 10 bases. The germline V gene encodes CDR1 ENHRY and CDR2 SYGVKD. The V and J ends lost 3 bases and 4 bases, in that order; junction bases with no gene match: 4. There are 15 residues in the CDR3. The CDR3 protein is CAISDPGQGSDTQYF. The CDR3 coding sequence is TGTGCCATCAGTGATCCGGGACAGGGGTCAGATACGCAGTATTTT.